This passage covers 9 T cell receptor beta chains from one sample sequenced in a study of T cell repertoires in ileal Crohn's disease. This sample's time point: neoterminal ileum biopsy at postoperative endoscopy, about 6 months after surgery. Sequenced by immunoSEQ multiplex PCR; TCRdb stores in-frame clones only, minus some. This sample carries about 62,000 clones, less than 90% of them seen once, and the ten largest clones take around 2%. Sequenced material: ileal tissue. The receptor set was obtained from an adult with Crohn's disease.

The J gene is TRBJ1-2, the V gene TRBV19; D is possibly TRBD1 (5 bases). The germline gives CDR1 LNHDA, CDR2 SQIVND (reference sequence). The length of the CDR3 is 15 residues. V was clipped by 3 bases and J by 4 bases, with 15 bases between them. The CDR3 sequence: CASSIGQQGIYGYTF. CDR3 coding DNA: TGTGCCAGTAGTATTGGCCAGCAGGGTATCTATGGCTACACCTTC.

The rearrangement joins TRBV11-1 to TRBJ2-1, with 10 bases that match TRBD2. The CDR3 runs to 15 residues. Germline lookup yields CDR1 SGHAT and CDR2 FQDESV (reference sequence). The V and J ends lost 1 base and 10 bases, in that order; junction bases with no gene match: 7. The CDR3 loop is CASSLVASGSLEQFF. In DNA form, the CDR3 reads TGTGCCAGCAGCTTAGTAGCTAGCGGGAGTCTAGAGCAGTTCTTC.

This clone turned up a few times. The rearrangement joins TRBV19 to TRBJ1-1; D is possibly TRBD1 (5 bases). Looked up from germline, CDR1 is LNHDA and CDR2 is SQIVND (reference sequence). Trimming took 8 bases from V and 7 from J, leaving 17 bases between them. This CDR3 is built from 13 residues. The CDR3 here is CASARLDSYEAFF. DNA for the CDR3: TGTGCCAGTGCAAGACTAGACAGCTATGAAGCTTTCTTT.

V usage is TRBV15 and J usage is TRBJ2-1; 7 positions match TRBD2. This CDR3 is built from 13 residues. The V and J ends lost 8 bases and 8 bases, in that order; junction bases with no gene match: 9. Germline CDR1 and CDR2: LNHNV and YYDKDF (reference sequence). CDR3 nucleotide sequence: TGTGCCACCGGCCGCGGGGGTTTCGATGAGCAGTTCTTC. This encodes CATGRGGFDEQFF.

The CDR3 loop reads CARSFQGRGNTIYF. The CDR3 DNA reads as TGTGCCAGAAGCTTTCAGGGGCGCGGGAACACCATATATTTT. The V and J genes are TRBV7-5 and TRBJ1-3; TRBD1 is taken as the D call from the table, unchecked against the DNA. TRBV7-5 is listed as a pseudogene. The CDR3 length is 14 residues.

J is TRBJ2-5 and V is TRBV14; D is unclear. Trimming pared 0 bases from V and 10 bases from J, leaving 6 bases between. CDR1 and CDR2 from the germline V gene are SGHDN and FVKESK. The CDR3 has 11 amino acids. CDR3 sequence: CASSQDILQYF. In DNA form, the CDR3 reads TGTGCCAGCAGCCAAGATATCCTCCAGTACTTC.

This chain connects TRBV5-1 to TRBJ2-4, with 8 bases lining up with TRBD1. Germline V lookup: CDR1 SGHRS, CDR2 YFSETQ. V was pared by 5 bases and J by 2 bases, with 6 bases of the junction left unmatched. This CDR3 has 15 amino acids. CDR3 DNA sequence: TGCGCCAGCAGTAAGGACAGGGATACCAAAAACATTCAGTACTTC. Translation: CASSKDRDTKNIQYF.

The chain employs TRBV5-1 and TRBJ2-1; 7 nucleotides agree with TRBD2. The germline gives CDR1 SGHRS, CDR2 YFSETQ. V lost 1 base and J lost 5; bases outside the gene matches: 9. The CDR3 totals 16 residues. Here the CDR3 reads CASSLRSSGNHNEQFF. The CDR3 DNA follows: TGCGCCAGCAGCTTGCGTTCGAGCGGGAATCACAATGAGCAGTTCTTC. Drawing the rest from reference TRBV5-1 and TRBJ2-1, the complete variable domain is KAGVTQTPRYLIKTRGQQVTLSCSPISGHRSVSWYQQTPGQGLQFLFEYFSETQRNKGNFPGRFSGRQFSNSRSEMNVSTLELGDSALYLCASSLRSSGNHNEQFFGPGTRLTVL.

The chain employs TRBV12-1 and TRBJ2-7; the table names TRBD1, a call not compared with the DNA. TRBV12-1 represents a pseudogene. This CDR3 spans 13 amino acids. The CDR3 sequence: CASQQIRAYEQYV. CDR3 sequence (DNA): TGTGCCAGCCAGCAGATCAGGGCCTACGAGCAGTACGTC.